Presented here are 30 T cell receptor beta chains from one specimen sequenced in a study of CD8 T cells in acute hepatitis C reinfection. Here immunoSEQ multiplex PCR was the method, and the copy in TCRdb shows in-frame clones only, minus some. This sample has some 38,000 clones, with around nine tenths found just once. Time point meaning: naive CD8 control sorted from an acute-time-point sample. Input material: naive CD8+ T cells from PBMCs. The receptors come from a man aged 30-40 years with chronic hepatitis C.

The rearrangement joins TRBV7-3 to TRBJ2-1; 7 nucleotides align to TRBD2. CDR1 is SGHTA and CDR2 is FQGTGA in the germline V gene. CDR3 length equals 14 residues. The trim removed 2 bases at V and 3 bases at J, leaving 1 base unmatched. The CDR3 coding sequence is TGTGCCAGCAGCTTAGGCGGGGGCTACAATGAGCAGTTCTTC. It codes for CASSLGGGYNEQFF. Combining the CDR3 with reference TRBV7-3 and TRBJ2-1 gives the whole variable domain GAGVSQTPSNKVTEKGKYVELRCDPISGHTALYWYRQSLGQGPEFLIYFQGTGAADDSGLPNDRFFAVRPEGSVSTLKIQRTERGDSAVYLCASSLGGGYNEQFFGPGTRLTVL.

The rearrangement joins TRBV18 to TRBJ1-5, with 9 bases matching TRBD1. Germline values: CDR1 KGHSH, CDR2 LQKENI. The CDR3 runs 17 residues. Unmatched junction bases numbered 13, after V lost 3 bases and J lost 7 bases. The CDR3 is CASSPGTGIIVGQPQHF. DNA for the CDR3: TGTGCCAGCTCACCCGGGACAGGGATAATAGTGGGCCAGCCCCAGCATTTT.

This chain connects TRBV9 to TRBJ2-7; 8 bases are shared with TRBD1. J was trimmed by 6 bases and V by 5 bases; bases with no gene match: 16. CDR3 size: 16 residues. In germline, CDR1 is SGDLS, CDR2 YYNGEE. The CDR3 bases are TGTGCCAGCAGTTCCGGACAGGGTCTTCTCCCGCTCGAGCAGTACTTC. It codes for CASSSGQGLLPLEQYF.

This clone was counted between two and nine times. The genes are TRBV5-4 and TRBJ1-6; D is ambiguous. With 7 bases removed from V and 0 bases from J, the gap between germline ends came to 8 bases. The length of the CDR3 is 14 residues. CDR1 SGHNT and CDR2 YYREEE come from the germline V gene (reference sequence). CDR3: CASSPSSYNSPLHF. The CDR3 DNA sequence: TGTGCCAGCTCTCCGAGCTCCTATAATTCACCCCTCCACTTT.

This clone has a single count. The CDR3 protein is CASSLFKGGPGEQYF. CDR3 sequence (DNA): TGTGCCAGCAGTTTATTTAAGGGAGGGCCGGGGGAGCAGTACTTC. The chain uses TRBV27 and TRBJ2-7; 7 nucleotides align to TRBD2. Germline V gene data show CDR1 as MNHEY and CDR2 as SMNVEV (reference sequence). V dropped 1 base and J dropped 7; count of bases not matched to a gene: 10. The CDR3 is 15 residues long.

The V gene is TRBV10-1, the J gene TRBJ1-2; 7 nucleotides line up with TRBD1. V gave up 6 bases and J gave up 6 bases; unmatched junction bases: 19. Germline V lookup: CDR1 WNHNN, CDR2 SYGVQD (reference sequence). This CDR3 region has 17 residues. The CDR3 region has the DNA TGCGCCAGCAGGGGCAGGGGGTCAGGGGGGGGTCAACATGGCTACACCTTC. Protein sequence: CASRGRGSGGGQHGYTF.

The CDR3 DNA follows: TGCAGCGTTGAAGATCAAAGCTACGAGCAGTACTTC. Its protein product is CSVEDQSYEQYF. The chain joins TRBV29-1 to TRBJ2-7; no definite D call. Trimming shortened V by 0 bases and J by 3 bases, and 6 bases separated the two germline ends. This CDR3 comprises 12 residues. Germline assignment: CDR1 SQVTM and CDR2 ANQGSEA.

The genes are TRBV4-2 and TRBJ2-7; no clear D. Germline CDR1 LGHNA, CDR2 YNFKEQ. The V and J ends lost 1 base and 1 base respectively, with 17 bases between them. This CDR3 comprises 17 residues. As DNA, the CDR3 is TGTGCCAGCAGCCAAGTTGGGTTAGGACCCGCGTCCTACGAGCAGTACTTC. Its translation is CASSQVGLGPASYEQYF.

The gene calls are TRBV19 and TRBJ2-7; D may be TRBD2 (5 bases). CDR1 is LNHDA, CDR2 SQIVND, per germline (reference sequence). The CDR3 runs to 12 residues. Trimming removed 4 bases at V and 2 bases at J, with 6 bases between. For the CDR3, the DNA is TGTGCCAGTAGTAATAGCGCCTACGAGCAGTACTTC. This sequence encodes CASSNSAYEQYF.

CDR3 sequence (DNA): TGTGCCAGCAGCTTAGAATGGGGGGACGGGGAGCTGTTTTTT. This encodes CASSLEWGDGELFF. The rearrangement joins TRBV11-3 to TRBJ2-2; maybe TRBD2 (6 bases). V was shortened by 0 bases and J by 7 bases, with 9 bases between the two germline ends. The CDR3 totals 14 residues. Germline V CDR1 and CDR2: SGHNT, YENEEA.

The chain uses TRBV5-1 and TRBJ1-5; 7 nucleotides agree with TRBD1. Germline V gene data show CDR1 as SGHRS and CDR2 as YFSETQ. This CDR3 spans 15 amino acids. J lost 1 base, V lost 4 bases, and 5 bases had no gene match. CDR3 amino acids: CASSPGTESNQPQHF. The CDR3 nucleotides read TGCGCCAGCAGCCCTGGGACAGAGAGCAATCAGCCCCAGCATTTT.

This clone is a singleton in its sample. The chain uses TRBV27 and TRBJ2-1; D gene ambiguous. V shed 5 bases and J shed 0 bases, with 8 bases lying between them. The CDR3 length is 14 residues. CDR1 MNHEY and CDR2 SMNVEV come from the germline V gene (reference sequence). The CDR3 nucleotides read TGTGCCAGCAGTAAGATCAGCTCCTACAATGAGCAGTTCTTC. This codes for CASSKISSYNEQFF.

CDR3 residues: CASSLEGAPDTQYF. The CDR3 region has the DNA TGTGCCAGCAGCTTAGAAGGGGCCCCAGATACGCAGTATTTT. The chain employs TRBV11-2 and TRBJ2-3; D is perhaps TRBD1 (5 bases). Germline CDR1 is SGHAT and CDR2 is FQNNGV. V was shortened by 0 bases and J by 4 bases, with 8 bases between the two germline ends. This CDR3 contains 14 residues.

The CDR3 DNA reads TGTGCCAGCTCACCACCGTACGGTTTTGAAGCTTTCTTT. This sequence encodes CASSPPYGFEAFF. This rearrangement joins TRBV18 to TRBJ1-1; D is unclear. Trimming shortened V by 0 bases and J by 7 bases, and 9 bases separated the two germline ends. Germline V gene data show CDR1 as KGHSH and CDR2 as LQKENI. The CDR3 sequence is 13 residues long.

The chain recombines TRBV19 with TRBJ2-1; 9 bases line up with TRBD2. The germline CDR1 and CDR2 sequences are LNHDA and SQIVND (reference sequence). Losses at the gene ends were 5 bases for V and 5 bases for J; bases not matched to a gene: 10. The CDR3 sequence is 16 residues long. The CDR3 loop is CASSLASGIVDNEQFF. The CDR3 region has the DNA TGTGCCAGTAGTTTGGCTAGCGGGATAGTCGACAATGAGCAGTTCTTC.

This clone appeared a single time. The genes are TRBV5-5 and TRBJ1-5; TRBD1 matches at 7 bases. J was trimmed by 6 bases and V by 3 bases; bases with no gene match: 9. Germline CDR1 reads SGHKS; CDR2 reads YYEKEE (reference sequence). The CDR3 consists of 15 residues. The CDR3 DNA follows: TGTGCCAGCAGCTCATCATACAGGGGTGGTCAGCCCCAGCATTTT. Residues: CASSSSYRGGQPQHF. Filled out from reference TRBV5-5 and TRBJ1-5, the complete variable domain reads DAGVTQSPTHLIKTRGQQVTLRCSPISGHKSVSWYQQVLGQGPQFIFQYYEKEERGRGNFPDRFSARQFPNYSSELNVNALLLGDSALYLCASSSSYRGGQPQHFGDGTRLSIL.

This sequence joins TRBV5-6 and TRBJ1-1; possibly TRBD1 for D (5 bases). There are 13 residues in the CDR3. Germline V gene data show CDR1 as SGHDT and CDR2 as YYEEEE. V was pared by 0 bases and J by 7 bases, with 10 bases between. The CDR3 coding sequence is TGTGCCAGCAGCTTGGTCTCGGGGGATGAAGCTTTCTTT. This codes for CASSLVSGDEAFF.

CDR3 residues: CASSLVAGTYYEQYF. The CDR3 DNA sequence: TGTGCCAGCAGCTTAGTAGCGGGTACCTACTACGAGCAGTACTTC. The rearrangement joins TRBV7-9 to TRBJ2-7, with 7 bases matching TRBD2. V gave up 1 base and J gave up 3 bases; unmatched junction bases: 6. The germline V gene encodes CDR1 SEHNR and CDR2 FQNEAQ (reference sequence). The CDR3 is 15 amino acids.

The chain joins TRBV11-2 to TRBJ2-7; 9 nucleotides line up with TRBD2. The CDR3 contains 15 residues. Germline CDR1 is SGHAT and CDR2 is FQNNGV. The ends lost 3 bases at V and 4 bases at J; junction bases unmatched: 7. CDR3 in amino acids: CASSLGLAGKYEQYF. DNA for the CDR3: TGTGCCAGCAGCTTGGGGCTAGCGGGGAAATACGAGCAGTACTTC.

V gene TRBV6-5 combines with J gene TRBJ2-1; D not certain. From germline, CDR1 is MNHEY and CDR2 SVGAGI. This CDR3 has 11 residues. Trimming removed 5 bases from V and 8 bases from J, with 7 bases in between. CDR3 protein: CASSIGDEQFF. The CDR3 DNA is TGTGCCAGCAGTATAGGCGATGAGCAGTTCTTC.

The genes are TRBV5-6 and TRBJ2-1; 8 nucleotides line up with TRBD2. V dropped 4 bases and J dropped 4; count of bases not matched to a gene: 10. The germline V gene encodes CDR1 SGHDT and CDR2 YYEEEE. The CDR3 consists of 16 residues. The CDR3 is CASSPLGAGGYNEQFF. CDR3 in DNA: TGTGCCAGCAGCCCCCTCGGCGCGGGAGGTTACAATGAGCAGTTCTTC.

Comment on this clone: Lacking the conserved final phenylalanine or tryptophan, this CDR3 likely reflects a read error. This sequence joins TRBV5-6 and TRBJ2-7; D ambiguous. From germline, CDR1 is SGHDT and CDR2 YYEEEE. CDR3 length: 14 amino acids. The V gene lost 0 bases and the J gene lost 0 bases, with 7 bases spanning the gap. Here the CDR3 DNA reads TGTGCCAGCAGCTTGGATGGAGCCTCCTACGAGCAGTACTCC. This translates into CASSLDGASYEQYS.

This chain links TRBV7-9 with TRBJ2-5; D is perhaps TRBD1 (6 bases). The CDR3 is 16 amino acids. Trimming stripped 5 bases from V and 4 bases from J, with 20 bases between. The V gene's germline CDR1 is SEHNR and CDR2 FQNEAQ (reference sequence). The CDR3 protein is CASSAPGHRDGETQYF. Here the CDR3 DNA reads TGTGCCAGCAGCGCACCCGGCCACAGGGACGGAGAGACCCAGTACTTC.

The chain recombines TRBV27 with TRBJ2-1; 11 nucleotides line up with TRBD2. Germline V gene sequence: CDR1 MNHEY, CDR2 SMNVEV (reference sequence). The CDR3 runs 16 residues. The ends lost 8 bases at V and 7 bases at J; junction bases unmatched: 13. The CDR3 reads CASAGGSGRAGNEQFF. In DNA form, the CDR3 reads TGTGCCAGCGCAGGAGGTAGCGGGAGGGCCGGTAATGAGCAGTTCTTC.

The gene calls are TRBV10-3 and TRBJ2-5; 8 bases line up with TRBD2. CDR3 size: 13 residues. The V gene end was trimmed by 10 bases and the J gene end by 5 bases; junction bases not matched to a gene: 9. Germline lookup yields CDR1 ENHRY and CDR2 SYGVKD. The CDR3 protein is CATSGGPGETQYF. Written as DNA, the CDR3 is TGTGCCACCTCGGGAGGGCCGGGGGAGACCCAGTACTTC.

The gene calls are TRBV19 and TRBJ2-5; TRBD1 or TRBD2 may be the D gene (6 bases each). CDR3 size: 13 residues. V lost 3 bases and J 5 bases, leaving 10 bases between the germline ends. The germline V gene has CDR1 LNHDA and CDR2 SQIVND (reference sequence). The CDR3 DNA sequence: TGTGCCAGTAGTATGACAGGAGGGGAGACCCAGTACTTC. Protein sequence: CASSMTGGETQYF. Variable domain in full (rest from reference TRBV19 and TRBJ2-5): DGGITQSPKYLFRKEGQNVTLSCEQNLNHDAMYWYRQDPGQGLRLIYYSQIVNDFQKGDIAEGYSVSREKKESFPLTVTSAQKNPTAFYLCASSMTGGETQYFGPGTRLLVL.

The chain couples TRBV4-1 to TRBJ2-7; a possible D gene is TRBD1 (7 bases). CDR1 MGHRA and CDR2 YSYEKL come from the germline V gene. The CDR3 totals 16 residues. V was clipped by 3 bases and J by 3 bases, with 18 bases between them. Written as DNA, the CDR3 is TGCGCCAGCAGCCACCGGGTGACAGGGCGGGGCTACGAGCAGTACTTC. It yields the protein CASSHRVTGRGYEQYF.

The chain links TRBV29-1 to TRBJ1-2, with D unresolved. Deletions cut 3 bases from V and 4 bases from J, with 9 bases between. The CDR3 totals 12 residues. Germline assignment: CDR1 SQVTM and CDR2 ANQGSEA. Here the CDR3 DNA reads TGCAGCGTTGAGTTGCCCGCCTATGGCTACACCTTC. Encoded protein: CSVELPAYGYTF. Combining the CDR3 with reference TRBV29-1 and TRBJ1-2 gives the whole variable domain SAVISQKPSRDICQRGTSLTIQCQVDSQVTMMFWYRQQPGQSLTLIATANQGSEATYESGFVIDKFPISRPNLTFSTLTVSNMSPEDSSIYLCSVELPAYGYTFGSGTRLTVV.

The V and J genes are TRBV2 and TRBJ1-1; D gene unclear. The CDR3 sequence is 14 residues long. V was clipped by 4 bases and J by 4 bases, with 13 bases between them. In germline, CDR1 is SNHLY, CDR2 FYNNEI. This CDR3 is CASSVWRLSTEAFF. In nucleotides, the CDR3 is TGTGCCAGCAGTGTGTGGAGGCTGAGCACTGAAGCTTTCTTT.

This chain connects TRBV7-8 to TRBJ2-7, with 8 bases lining up with TRBD1. The CDR3 is 14 residues long. V was pared by 5 bases and J by 5 bases, with 8 bases of the junction left unmatched. Germline assignment: CDR1 SGHVS and CDR2 FQNEAQ. CDR3 sequence reads: CASSPDRGTNEQYF. The CDR3 DNA sequence: TGTGCCAGCAGCCCCGACAGGGGCACGAACGAGCAGTACTTC. Full variable domain (missing parts from reference TRBV7-8 and TRBJ2-7): GAGVSQSPRYKVAKRGQDVALRCDPISGHVSLFWYQQALGQGPEFLTYFQNEAQLDKSGLPSDRFFAERPEGSVSTLKIQRTQQEDSAVYLCASSPDRGTNEQYFGPGTRLTVT.